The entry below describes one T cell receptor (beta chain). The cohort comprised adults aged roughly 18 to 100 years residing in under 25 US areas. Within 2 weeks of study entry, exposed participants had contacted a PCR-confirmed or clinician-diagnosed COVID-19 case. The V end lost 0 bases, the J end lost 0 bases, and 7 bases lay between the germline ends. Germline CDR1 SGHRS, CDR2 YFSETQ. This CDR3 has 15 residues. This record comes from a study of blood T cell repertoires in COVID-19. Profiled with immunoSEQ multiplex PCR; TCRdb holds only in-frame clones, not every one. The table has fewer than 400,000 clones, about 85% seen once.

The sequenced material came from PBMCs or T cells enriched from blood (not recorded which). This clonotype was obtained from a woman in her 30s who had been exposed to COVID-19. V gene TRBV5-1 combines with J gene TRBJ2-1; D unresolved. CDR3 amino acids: CASSLALSSYNEQFF. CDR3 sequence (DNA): TGCGCCAGCAGCTTGGCCCTGAGCTCCTACAATGAGCAGTTCTTC.